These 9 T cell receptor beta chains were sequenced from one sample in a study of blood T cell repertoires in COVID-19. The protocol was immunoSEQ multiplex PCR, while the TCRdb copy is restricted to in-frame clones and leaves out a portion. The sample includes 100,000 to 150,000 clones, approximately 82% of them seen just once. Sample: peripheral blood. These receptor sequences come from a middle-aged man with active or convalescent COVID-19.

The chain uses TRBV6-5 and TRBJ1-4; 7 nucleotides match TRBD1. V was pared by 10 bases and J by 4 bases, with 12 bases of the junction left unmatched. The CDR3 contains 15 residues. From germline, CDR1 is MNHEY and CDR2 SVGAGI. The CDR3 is CATRGRDSLNEKLFF. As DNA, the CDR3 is TGTGCCACGAGGGGCCGGGACAGCCTTAATGAAAAACTGTTTTTT.

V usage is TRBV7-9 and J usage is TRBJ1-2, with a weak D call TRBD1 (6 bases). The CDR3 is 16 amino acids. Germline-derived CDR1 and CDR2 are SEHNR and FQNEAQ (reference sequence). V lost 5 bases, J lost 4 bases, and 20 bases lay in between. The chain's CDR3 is CASSGARGGLFYGYTF. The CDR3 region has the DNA TGTGCCAGCAGCGGGGCCAGGGGTGGGCTATTCTATGGCTACACCTTC.

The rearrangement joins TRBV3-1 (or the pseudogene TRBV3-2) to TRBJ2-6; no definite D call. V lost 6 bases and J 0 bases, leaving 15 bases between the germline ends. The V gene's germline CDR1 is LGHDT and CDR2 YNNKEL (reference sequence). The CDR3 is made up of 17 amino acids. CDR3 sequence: CASSGGVIISGANVLTF. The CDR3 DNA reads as TGTGCCAGCAGTGGTGGAGTCATCATCTCTGGGGCCAACGTCCTGACTTTC.

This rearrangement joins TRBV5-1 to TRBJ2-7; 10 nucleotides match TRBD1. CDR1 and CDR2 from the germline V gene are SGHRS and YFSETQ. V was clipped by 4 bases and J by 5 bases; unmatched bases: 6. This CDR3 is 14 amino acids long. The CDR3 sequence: CASSPETGGNEQYF. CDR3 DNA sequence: TGCGCCAGCAGCCCCGAGACAGGGGGCAACGAGCAGTACTTC.

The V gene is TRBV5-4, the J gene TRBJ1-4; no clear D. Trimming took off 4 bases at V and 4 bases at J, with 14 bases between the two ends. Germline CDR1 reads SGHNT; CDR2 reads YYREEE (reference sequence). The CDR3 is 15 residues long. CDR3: CASSTKEGFNEKLFF. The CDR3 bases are TGTGCCAGCAGCACGAAAGAGGGTTTTAATGAAAAACTGTTTTTT. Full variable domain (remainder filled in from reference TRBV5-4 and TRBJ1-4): ETGVTQSPTHLIKTRGQQVTLRCSSQSGHNTVSWYQQALGQGPQFIFQYYREEENGRGNFPPRFSGLQFPNYSSELNVNALELDDSALYLCASSTKEGFNEKLFFGSGTQLSVL.

The chain's CDR3 is CASSFSPNTGELFF. CDR3 DNA: TGCGCCAGCAGCTTTAGCCCGAACACCGGGGAGCTGTTTTTT. The chain links TRBV5-1 to TRBJ2-2; no firm D call. V dropped 2 bases and J dropped 0 bases, with 5 bases sitting between them. The CDR3 is made up of 14 amino acids. CDR1 and CDR2 from the germline V gene are SGHRS and YFSETQ. The variable domain in full, completed from reference TRBV5-1 and TRBJ2-2, reads KAGVTQTPRYLIKTRGQQVTLSCSPISGHRSVSWYQQTPGQGLQFLFEYFSETQRNKGNFPGRFSGRQFSNSRSEMNVSTLELGDSALYLCASSFSPNTGELFFGEGSRLTVL.

The CDR3: CASGLAAGGSYEQYF. CDR3 nucleotides: TGTGCTAGTGGTTTGGCGGCAGGGGGCTCCTACGAGCAGTACTTC. The chain is built from TRBV12-5 and TRBJ2-7; 7 nucleotides match TRBD1. The CDR3 is 15 residues long. V dropped 1 base and J dropped 0; count of bases not matched to a gene: 3. The germline CDR1 and CDR2 sequences are LGHNT and FRNRAP.

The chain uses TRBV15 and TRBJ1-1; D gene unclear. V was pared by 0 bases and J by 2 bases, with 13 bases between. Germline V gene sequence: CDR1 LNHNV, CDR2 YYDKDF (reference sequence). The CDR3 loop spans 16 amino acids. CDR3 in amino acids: CATSRDLVAVNTEAFF. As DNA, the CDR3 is TGTGCCACCAGCAGAGACCTGGTGGCGGTCAACACTGAAGCTTTCTTT. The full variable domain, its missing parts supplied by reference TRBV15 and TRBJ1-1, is DAMVIQNPRYQVTQFGKPVTLSCSQTLNHNVMYWYQQKSSQAPKLLFHYYDKDFNNEADTPDNFQSRRPNTSFCFLDIRSPGLGDTAMYLCATSRDLVAVNTEAFFGQGTRLTVV.

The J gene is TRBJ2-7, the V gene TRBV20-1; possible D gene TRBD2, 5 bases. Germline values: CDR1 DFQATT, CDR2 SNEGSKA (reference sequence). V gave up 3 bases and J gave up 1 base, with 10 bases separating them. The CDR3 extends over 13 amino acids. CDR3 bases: TGCAGTGCTAGTAACGGGGAATCCTACGAGCAGTACTTC. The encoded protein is CSASNGESYEQYF.